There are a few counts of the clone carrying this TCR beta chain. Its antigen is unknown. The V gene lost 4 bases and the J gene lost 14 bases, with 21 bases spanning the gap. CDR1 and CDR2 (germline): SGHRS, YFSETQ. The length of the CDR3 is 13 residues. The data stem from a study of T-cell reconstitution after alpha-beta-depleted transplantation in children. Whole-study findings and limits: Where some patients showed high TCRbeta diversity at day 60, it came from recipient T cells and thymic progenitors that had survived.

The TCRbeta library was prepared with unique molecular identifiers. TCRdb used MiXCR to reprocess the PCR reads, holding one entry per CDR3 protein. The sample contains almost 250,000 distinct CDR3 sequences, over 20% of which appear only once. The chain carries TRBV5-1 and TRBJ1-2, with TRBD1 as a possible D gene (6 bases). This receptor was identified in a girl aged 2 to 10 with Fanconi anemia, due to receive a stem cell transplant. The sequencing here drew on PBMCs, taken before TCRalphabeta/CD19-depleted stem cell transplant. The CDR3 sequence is CASSQEGQLAWTF. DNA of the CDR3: TGCGCCAGCAGCCAAGAAGGACAGCTCGCTTGGACCTTC.